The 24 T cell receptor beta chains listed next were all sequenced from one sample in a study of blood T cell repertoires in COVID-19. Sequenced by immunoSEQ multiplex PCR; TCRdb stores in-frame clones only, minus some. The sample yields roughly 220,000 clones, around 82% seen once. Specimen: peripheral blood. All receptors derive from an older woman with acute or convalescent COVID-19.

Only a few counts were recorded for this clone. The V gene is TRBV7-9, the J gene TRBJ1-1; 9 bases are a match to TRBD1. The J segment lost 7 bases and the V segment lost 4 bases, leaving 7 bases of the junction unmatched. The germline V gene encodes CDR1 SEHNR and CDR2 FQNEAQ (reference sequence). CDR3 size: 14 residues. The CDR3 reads CASSYPGQGNEAFF. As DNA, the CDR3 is TGTGCCAGCAGCTACCCGGGACAGGGCAATGAAGCTTTCTTT.

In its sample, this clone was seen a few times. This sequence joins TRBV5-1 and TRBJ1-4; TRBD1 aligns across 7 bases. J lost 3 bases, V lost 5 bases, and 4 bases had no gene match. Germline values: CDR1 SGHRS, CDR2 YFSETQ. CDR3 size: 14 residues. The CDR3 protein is CASSPGGPNEKLFF. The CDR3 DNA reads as TGCGCCAGCAGTCCAGGGGGACCTAATGAAAAACTGTTTTTT.

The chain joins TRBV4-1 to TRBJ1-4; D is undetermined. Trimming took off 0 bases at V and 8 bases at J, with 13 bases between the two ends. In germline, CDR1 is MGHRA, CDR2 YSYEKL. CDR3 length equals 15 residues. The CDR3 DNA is TGCGCCAGCAGCCAAGATGCTGGGAGGTTAGAAAAACTGTTTTTT. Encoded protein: CASSQDAGRLEKLFF.

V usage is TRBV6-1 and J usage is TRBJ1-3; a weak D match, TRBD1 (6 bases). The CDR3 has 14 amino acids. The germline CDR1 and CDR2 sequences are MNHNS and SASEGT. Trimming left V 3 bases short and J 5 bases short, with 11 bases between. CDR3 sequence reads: CASSEGALRNTIYF. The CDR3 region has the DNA TGTGCCAGCAGTGAGGGGGCGCTTAGAAACACCATATATTTT.

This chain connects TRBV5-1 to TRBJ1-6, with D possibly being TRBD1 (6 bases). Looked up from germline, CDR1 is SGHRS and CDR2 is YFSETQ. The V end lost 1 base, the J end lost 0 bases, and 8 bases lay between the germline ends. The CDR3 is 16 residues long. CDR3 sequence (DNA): TGCGCCAGCAGCTTGACAGGGAGCTCCTATAATTCACCCCTCCACTTT. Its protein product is CASSLTGSSYNSPLHF.

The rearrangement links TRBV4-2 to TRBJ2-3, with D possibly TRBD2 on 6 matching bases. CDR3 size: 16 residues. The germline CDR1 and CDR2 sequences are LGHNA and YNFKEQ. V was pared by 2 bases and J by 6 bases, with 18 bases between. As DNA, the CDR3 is TGTGCCAGCAGCCAATGGGACTCCCCCTTTTCGGATACGCAGTATTTT. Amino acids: CASSQWDSPFSDTQYF.

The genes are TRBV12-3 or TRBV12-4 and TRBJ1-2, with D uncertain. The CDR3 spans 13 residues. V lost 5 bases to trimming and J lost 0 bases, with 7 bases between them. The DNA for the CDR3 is TGTGCCAGCAGTAGACGGGCTAACTATGGCTACACCTTC. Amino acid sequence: CASSRRANYGYTF.

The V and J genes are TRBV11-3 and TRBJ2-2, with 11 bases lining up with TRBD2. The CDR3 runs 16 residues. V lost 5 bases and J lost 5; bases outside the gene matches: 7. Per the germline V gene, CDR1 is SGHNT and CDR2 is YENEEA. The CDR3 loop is CASSEWGTSGTGELFF. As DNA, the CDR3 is TGTGCCAGCAGCGAATGGGGGACTAGCGGAACCGGGGAGCTGTTTTTT.

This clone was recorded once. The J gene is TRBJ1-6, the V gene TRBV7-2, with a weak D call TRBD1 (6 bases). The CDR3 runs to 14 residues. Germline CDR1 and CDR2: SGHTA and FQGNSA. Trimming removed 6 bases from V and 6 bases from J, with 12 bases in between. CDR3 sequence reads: CASSKDRFNSPLHF. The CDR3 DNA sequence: TGTGCCAGCAGTAAGGACAGATTTAATTCACCCCTCCACTTT.

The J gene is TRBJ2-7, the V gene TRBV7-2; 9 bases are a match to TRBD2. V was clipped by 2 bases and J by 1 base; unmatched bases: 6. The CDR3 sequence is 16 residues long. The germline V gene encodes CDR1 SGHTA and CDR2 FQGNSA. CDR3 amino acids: CASSLNPSGASYEQYF. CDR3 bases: TGTGCCAGCAGCTTAAACCCTAGCGGGGCTTCCTACGAGCAGTACTTC.

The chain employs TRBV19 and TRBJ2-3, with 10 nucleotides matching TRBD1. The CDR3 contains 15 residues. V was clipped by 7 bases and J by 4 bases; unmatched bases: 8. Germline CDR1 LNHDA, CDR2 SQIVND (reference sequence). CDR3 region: CASKPGQGFSDTQYF. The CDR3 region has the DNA TGTGCCAGTAAGCCGGGACAGGGGTTTTCAGATACGCAGTATTTT.

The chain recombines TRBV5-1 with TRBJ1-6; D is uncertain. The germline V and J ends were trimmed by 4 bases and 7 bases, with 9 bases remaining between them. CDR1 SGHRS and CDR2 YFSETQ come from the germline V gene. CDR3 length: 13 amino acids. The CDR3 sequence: CASSEAGNSPLHF. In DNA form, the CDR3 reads TGCGCCAGCAGCGAGGCGGGCAATTCACCCCTCCACTTT.

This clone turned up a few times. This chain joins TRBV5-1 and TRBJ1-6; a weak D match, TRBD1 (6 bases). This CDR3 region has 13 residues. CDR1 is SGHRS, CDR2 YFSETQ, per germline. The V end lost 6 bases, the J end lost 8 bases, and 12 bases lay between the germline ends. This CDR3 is CASKLDSYSPLHF. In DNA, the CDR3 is TGCGCCAGCAAGTTGGACAGCTATTCACCCCTCCACTTT. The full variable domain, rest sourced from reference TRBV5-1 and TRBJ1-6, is KAGVTQTPRYLIKTRGQQVTLSCSPISGHRSVSWYQQTPGQGLQFLFEYFSETQRNKGNFPGRFSGRQFSNSRSEMNVSTLELGDSALYLCASKLDSYSPLHFGNGTRLTVT.

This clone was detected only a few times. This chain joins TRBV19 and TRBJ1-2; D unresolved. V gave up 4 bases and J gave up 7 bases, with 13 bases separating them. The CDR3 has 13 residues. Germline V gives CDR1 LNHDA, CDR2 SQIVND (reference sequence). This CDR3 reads CASSNSRLRGYTF. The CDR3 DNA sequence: TGTGCCAGTAGTAACTCGAGACTCCGTGGCTACACCTTC.

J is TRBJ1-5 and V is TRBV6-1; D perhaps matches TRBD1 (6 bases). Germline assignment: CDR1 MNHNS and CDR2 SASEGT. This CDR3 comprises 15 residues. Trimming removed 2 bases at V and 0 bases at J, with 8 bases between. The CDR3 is CASSEYRDSNQPQHF. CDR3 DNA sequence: TGTGCCAGCAGTGAATACAGGGATAGCAATCAGCCCCAGCATTTT.

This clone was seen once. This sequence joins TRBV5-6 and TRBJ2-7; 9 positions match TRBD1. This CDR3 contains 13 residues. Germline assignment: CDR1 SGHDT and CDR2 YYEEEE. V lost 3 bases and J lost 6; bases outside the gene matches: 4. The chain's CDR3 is CASSSGTGSEQYF. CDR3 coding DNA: TGTGCCAGCAGCTCCGGGACAGGGAGCGAGCAGTACTTC.

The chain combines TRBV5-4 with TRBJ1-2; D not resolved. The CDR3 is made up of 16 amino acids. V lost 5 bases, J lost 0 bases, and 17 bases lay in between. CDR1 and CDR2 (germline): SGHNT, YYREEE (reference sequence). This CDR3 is CASSFEWTEANYGYTF. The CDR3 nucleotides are TGTGCCAGCAGTTTCGAATGGACTGAGGCTAACTATGGCTACACCTTC.

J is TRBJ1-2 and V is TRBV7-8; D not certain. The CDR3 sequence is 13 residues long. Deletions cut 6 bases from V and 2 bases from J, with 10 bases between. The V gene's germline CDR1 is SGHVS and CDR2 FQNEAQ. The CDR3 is CASSADTNYGYTF. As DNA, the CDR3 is TGTGCCAGCAGTGCAGACACAAACTATGGCTACACCTTC.

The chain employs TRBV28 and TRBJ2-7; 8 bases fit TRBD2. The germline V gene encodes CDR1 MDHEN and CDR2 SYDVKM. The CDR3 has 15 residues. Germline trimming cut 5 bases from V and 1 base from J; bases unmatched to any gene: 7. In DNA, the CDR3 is TGTGCCAGCAGTCCGACCGGACTAGCATCCTACGAGCAGTACTTC. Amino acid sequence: CASSPTGLASYEQYF.

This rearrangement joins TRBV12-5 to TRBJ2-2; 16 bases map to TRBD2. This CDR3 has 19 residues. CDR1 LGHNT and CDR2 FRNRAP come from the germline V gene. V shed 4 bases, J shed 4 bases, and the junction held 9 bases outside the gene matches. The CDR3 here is CASGSTTGLAGGATGELFF. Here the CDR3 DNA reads TGTGCTAGTGGTTCAACTACGGGACTAGCGGGGGGGGCCACCGGGGAGCTGTTTTTT.

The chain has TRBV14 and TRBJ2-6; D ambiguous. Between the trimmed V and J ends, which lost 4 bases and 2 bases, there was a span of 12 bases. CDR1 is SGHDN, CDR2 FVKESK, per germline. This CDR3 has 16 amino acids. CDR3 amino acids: CASSPLGPAGANVLTF. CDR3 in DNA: TGTGCCAGCAGCCCCCTAGGTCCAGCTGGGGCCAACGTCCTGACTTTC. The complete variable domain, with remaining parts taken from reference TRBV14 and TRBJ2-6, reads EAGVTQFPSHSVIEKGQTVTLRCDPISGHDNLYWYRRVMGKEIKFLLHFVKESKQDESGMPNNRFLAERTGGTYSTLKVQPAELEDSGVYFCASSPLGPAGANVLTFGAGSRLTVL.

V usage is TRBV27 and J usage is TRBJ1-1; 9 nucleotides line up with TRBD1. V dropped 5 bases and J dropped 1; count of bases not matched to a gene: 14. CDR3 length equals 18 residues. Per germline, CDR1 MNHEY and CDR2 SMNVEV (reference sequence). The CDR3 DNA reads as TGTGCCAGCAGTGCCCGTACAGGGGGCGTCTCGGCGAACACTGAAGCTTTCTTT. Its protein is CASSARTGGVSANTEAFF.

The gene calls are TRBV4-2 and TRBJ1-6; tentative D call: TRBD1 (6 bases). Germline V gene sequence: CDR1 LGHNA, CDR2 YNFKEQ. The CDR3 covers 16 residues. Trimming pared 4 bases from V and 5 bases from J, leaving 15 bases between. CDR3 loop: CASSPTTGTNNSPLHF. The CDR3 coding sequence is TGTGCCAGCAGCCCGACTACAGGGACCAATAATTCACCCCTCCACTTT.

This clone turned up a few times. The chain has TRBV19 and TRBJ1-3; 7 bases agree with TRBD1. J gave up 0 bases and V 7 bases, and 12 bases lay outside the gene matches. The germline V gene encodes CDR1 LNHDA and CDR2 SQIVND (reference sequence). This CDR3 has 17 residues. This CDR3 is CASTPKRQGISGNTIYF. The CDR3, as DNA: TGTGCCAGTACCCCGAAGAGACAGGGCATCTCTGGAAACACCATATATTTT.